The 10 T cell receptor beta chains below were found in one sample sequenced in a study of cytomegalovirus exposure and HLA in healthy donors. PCR amplification relied on 60 Vbeta primers (plus 13 Jbeta primers). Clones were sequenced by immunoSEQ multiplex PCR, and TCRdb holds only the in-frame ones, with some missing. The sample carries approximately 81,000 clones, 75% to 85% recorded once. The sequenced material came from PBMCs. The source of these receptors is a man over 45 in good health and CMV-seropositive.

The chain has TRBV10-3 and TRBJ1-5; 8 bases match TRBD1. The length of the CDR3 is 15 residues. CDR1 is ENHRY and CDR2 is SYGVKD in the germline V gene. V lost 5 bases to trimming and J lost 1 base; unmatched junction nucleotides: 4. The DNA for the CDR3 is TGTGCCATCAGTACGACAGGGGAGAGCAATCAGCCCCAGCATTTT. Protein: CAISTTGESNQPQHF.

CDR3 sequence (DNA): TGTGCCAGCAGCCAAGTGAGTGAGATTCGCAACATTCAGTACTTC. Translating it yields CASSQVSEIRNIQYF. This sequence joins TRBV4-2 and TRBJ2-4; D gene unclear. Per the germline V gene, CDR1 is LGHNA and CDR2 is YNFKEQ. The V end was cut by 1 base, the J end by 7 bases, with 14 bases between. CDR3 length equals 15 residues.

This chain connects TRBV7-2 to TRBJ2-5; D is perhaps TRBD2 (5 bases). This CDR3 has 16 residues. The ends were cut back, 2 bases at V and 0 bases at J, with 13 bases in the middle. Germline V CDR1 and CDR2: SGHTA, FQGNSA. Here the CDR3 DNA reads TGTGCCAGCAGCTTACGAGCGGCAGCTTACCAAGAGACCCAGTACTTC. Its protein is CASSLRAAAYQETQYF.

This clone was detected a few times. The chain is built from TRBV6-1 and TRBJ1-2; 9 bases fit TRBD1. The germline V gene encodes CDR1 MNHNS and CDR2 SASEGT. The CDR3 is 14 amino acids. V was clipped by 2 bases and J by 8 bases; unmatched bases: 6. CDR3 amino acids: CASSEHRGLGGYTF. For the CDR3, the DNA is TGTGCCAGCAGTGAACACAGGGGGCTAGGAGGCTACACCTTC.

The chain combines TRBV5-1 with TRBJ2-2, with a weak D call TRBD1 (6 bases). V lost 3 bases and J 1 base, leaving 10 bases between the germline ends. The CDR3 extends over 15 amino acids. Germline V gene data show CDR1 as SGHRS and CDR2 as YFSETQ. The CDR3 DNA sequence: TGCGCCAGCAGCTCCGGGACAAAGAACACCGGGGAGCTGTTTTTT. Residues: CASSSGTKNTGELFF.

The chain employs TRBV29-1 and TRBJ1-3; 9 nucleotides match TRBD1. This CDR3 comprises 13 residues. CDR1 and CDR2 (germline): SQVTM, ANQGSEA. V shed 7 bases, J shed 2 bases, and the junction held 3 bases outside the gene matches. CDR3 nucleotide sequence: TGCAGCGCAGGACAGGGGACTGGAAACACCATATATTTT. It encodes CSAGQGTGNTIYF.

This chain links TRBV11-3 with TRBJ2-7, with D perhaps matching TRBD2 (6 bases). The CDR3 extends over 16 amino acids. The V and J ends lost 5 bases and 1 base respectively, with 18 bases between them. CDR1 is SGHNT, CDR2 YENEEA, per germline. As DNA, the CDR3 is TGTGCCAGCAGCACCTATGTCAGCGGGCGTTCCTACGAGCAGTACTTC. This encodes CASSTYVSGRSYEQYF.

The gene calls are TRBV6-1 and TRBJ2-1; tentatively, D is TRBD1 (5 bases). Germline V gene sequence: CDR1 MNHNS, CDR2 SASEGT. Trimming stripped 7 bases from V and 5 bases from J, with 9 bases between. This CDR3 has 12 residues. The CDR3 DNA is TGTGCCAGCAAAGGGGCACACAATGAGCAGTTCTTC. Encoded protein: CASKGAHNEQFF.

This clone was seen a few times. V gene TRBV7-8 combines with J gene TRBJ2-1; no definite D call. This CDR3 spans 14 amino acids. CDR1 is SGHVS, CDR2 FQNEAQ, per germline. The ends were cut back, 1 base at V and 0 bases at J, with 4 bases in the middle. The CDR3 DNA reads TGTGCCAGCAGCTTAGATAGCTCCTACAATGAGCAGTTCTTC. The encoded protein is CASSLDSSYNEQFF.

This chain joins TRBV15 and TRBJ1-4; D is uncertain. Trimming shortened V by 5 bases and J by 7 bases, and 14 bases separated the two germline ends. The CDR3 is 14 amino acids. The germline gives CDR1 LNHNV, CDR2 YYDKDF (reference sequence). Written as DNA, the CDR3 is TGTGCCACCAGCCCTGAAGAGCGGGCTGAAAAACTGTTTTTT. It specifies CATSPEERAEKLFF. Complete variable domain (other parts from reference TRBV15 and TRBJ1-4): DAMVIQNPRYQVTQFGKPVTLSCSQTLNHNVMYWYQQKSSQAPKLLFHYYDKDFNNEADTPDNFQSRRPNTSFCFLDIRSPGLGDTAMYLCATSPEERAEKLFFGSGTQLSVL.